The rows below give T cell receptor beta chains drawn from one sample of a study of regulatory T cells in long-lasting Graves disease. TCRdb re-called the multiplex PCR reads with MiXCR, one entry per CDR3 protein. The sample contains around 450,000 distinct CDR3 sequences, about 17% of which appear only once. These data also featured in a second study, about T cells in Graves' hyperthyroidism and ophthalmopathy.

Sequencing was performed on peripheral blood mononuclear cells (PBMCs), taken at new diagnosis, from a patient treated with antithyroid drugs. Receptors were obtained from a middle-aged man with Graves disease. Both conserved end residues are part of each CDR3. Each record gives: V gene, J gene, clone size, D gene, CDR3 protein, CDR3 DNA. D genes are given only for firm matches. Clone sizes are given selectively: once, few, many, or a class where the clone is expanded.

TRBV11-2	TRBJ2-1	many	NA	CASSLRGWGNEQFF	TGTGCCAGCAGCTTAAGGGGGTGGGGGAATGAGCAGTTCTTC
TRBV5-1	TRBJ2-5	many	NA	CASSLEGRQETQYF	TGTGCCAGCAGTTTAGAGGGCCGTCAAGAGACCCAGTACTTC
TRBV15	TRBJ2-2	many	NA	CATSEAGWGRAGELFF	TGTGCCACCTCCGAGGCGGGTTGGGGTCGTGCCGGGGAGCTGTTTTTT
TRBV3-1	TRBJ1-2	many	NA	CASSQDRLAGYGYTF	TGTGCCAGCAGCCAAGATAGGCTGGCGGGGTATGGCTACACCTTC
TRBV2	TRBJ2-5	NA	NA	CASTPIVETQYF	TGTGCCAGCACTCCGATCGTGGAGACCCAGTACTTC
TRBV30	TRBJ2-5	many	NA	CAWGRVWGAETQYF	TGTGCCTGGGGGAGAGTTTGGGGGGCCGAGACCCAGTACTTC
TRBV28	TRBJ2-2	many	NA	CASSLGGADTGELFF	TGTGCCAGCAGTTTAGGCGGGGCTGACACCGGGGAGCTGTTTTTT
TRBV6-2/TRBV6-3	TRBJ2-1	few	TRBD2	CASSHPSTSSRNEQFF	TGTGCCAGCAGTCACCCTTCGACTAGCAGTCGGAATGAGCAGTTCTTC
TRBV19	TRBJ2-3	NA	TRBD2	CASSPGLAGRDTQYF	TGTGCCAGCTCCCCAGGACTAGCGGGAAGGGATACGCAGTATTTT
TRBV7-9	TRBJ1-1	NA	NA	CASSYDYRRSNKRDTEAFF	TGTGCCAGCAGCTACGATTACAGGAGATCTAATAAGAGGGACACTGAAGCTTTCTTT
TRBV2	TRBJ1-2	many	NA	CASMDVDANYGYTF	TGTGCCAGCATGGACGTCGACGCTAACTATGGCTACACCTTC
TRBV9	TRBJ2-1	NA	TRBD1	CASSVGGTERYNEQFF	TGTGCCAGCAGCGTAGGTGGGACAGAAAGATACAATGAGCAGTTCTTC
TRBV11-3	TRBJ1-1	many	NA	CASSLDRVLRDPPTEAFF	TGTGCCAGCAGCTTAGATCGGGTGTTACGGGACCCCCCGACTGAAGCTTTCTTT
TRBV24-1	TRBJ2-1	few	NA	CATSDLRERNEQFF	TGTGCCACCAGTGATTTACGGGAGAGGAATGAGCAGTTCTTC
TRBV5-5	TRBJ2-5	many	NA	CASSPETGTSQETQYF	TGTGCCAGCAGCCCGGAAACGGGGACCTCGCAAGAGACCCAGTACTTC
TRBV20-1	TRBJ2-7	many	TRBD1	CSAVPGQGAVSGSSYEQYF	TGCAGTGCCGTCCCGGGACAGGGGGCGGTTAGCGGAAGCTCCTACGAGCAGTACTTC
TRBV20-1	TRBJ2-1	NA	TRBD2	CSAFTLAGDSYNEQFF	TGCAGTGCTTTCACACTAGCGGGAGATTCCTACAATGAGCAGTTCTTC
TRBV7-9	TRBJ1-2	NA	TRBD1	CASLNDRVFYGYTF	TGTGCCAGCTTAAACGACAGGGTTTTTTATGGCTACACCTTC
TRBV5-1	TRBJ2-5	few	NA	CASSLGQGIGQKTQYF	TGCGCCAGCAGCTTGGGTCAGGGTATAGGCCAAAAGACCCAGTACTTC
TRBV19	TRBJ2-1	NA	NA	CASSADLRGDEQFF	TGTGCCAGTAGTGCGGACCTAAGGGGCGATGAGCAGTTCTTC
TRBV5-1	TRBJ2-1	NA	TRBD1	CASSGTVNNEQFF	TGCGCCAGCAGCGGGACAGTTAACAATGAGCAGTTCTTC
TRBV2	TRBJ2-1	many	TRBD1	CASRAPDRTYNEQFF	TGTGCCAGCAGGGCCCCGGACAGGACCTACAATGAGCAGTTCTTC
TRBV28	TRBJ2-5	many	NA	CASSPSGRWGHETQYF	TGTGCCAGCAGCCCATCCGGCCGCTGGGGCCACGAGACCCAGTACTTC
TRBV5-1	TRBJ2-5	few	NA	CASSSVPSGQETQYF	TGCGCCAGCAGCTCAGTCCCCTCGGGCCAAGAGACCCAGTACTTC
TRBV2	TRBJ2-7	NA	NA	CASSEYWGAGYEQYF	TGTGCCAGCAGTGAATATTGGGGCGCTGGATACGAGCAGTACTTC
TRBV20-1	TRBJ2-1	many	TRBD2	CSARLAGRWENEQFF	TGCAGTGCTAGACTAGCGGGAAGGTGGGAGAATGAGCAGTTCTTC
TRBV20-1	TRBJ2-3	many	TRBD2	CSAGAGEDADTQYF	TGCAGTGCTGGAGCGGGAGAAGATGCAGATACGCAGTATTTT
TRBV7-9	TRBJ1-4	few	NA	CASSPAIRVRDEKLFF	TGTGCCAGCAGCCCAGCCATCAGGGTTCGGGATGAAAAACTGTTTTTT
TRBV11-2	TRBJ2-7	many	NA	CASSLERGEQYF	TGTGCCAGCAGCTTAGAGAGGGGCGAGCAGTACTTC
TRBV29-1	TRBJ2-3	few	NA	CSVSTITDTQYF	TGCAGCGTATCGACAATAACAGATACGCAGTATTTT
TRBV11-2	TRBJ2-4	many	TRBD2	CASSHDSGRLSLAKNIQYF	TGTGCCAGCAGTCACGATAGCGGGAGGCTTTCTTTAGCCAAAAACATTCAGTACTTC
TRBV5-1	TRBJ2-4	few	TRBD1	CASSLAGQAQNIQYF	TGCGCCAGCAGCTTGGCCGGACAGGCGCAAAACATTCAGTACTTC
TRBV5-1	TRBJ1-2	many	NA	CASSLGQGNYGYTF	TGTGCCAGCAGTTTAGGGCAGGGGAACTATGGCTACACCTTC
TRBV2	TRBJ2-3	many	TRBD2	CASSSISGAGDTQYF	TGTGCCAGCAGTTCTATTAGCGGGGCTGGAGATACGCAGTATTTT
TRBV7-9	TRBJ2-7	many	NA	CASSAPEGRRYEQYF	TGTGCCAGCAGCGCCCCGGAAGGCAGACGGTACGAGCAGTACTTC
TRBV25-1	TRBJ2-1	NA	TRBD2	CASSSPGTGGYNEQFF	TGTGCCAGTAGTTCTCCCGGGACGGGGGGGTACAATGAGCAGTTCTTC
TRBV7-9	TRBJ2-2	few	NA	CASSPLANTGELFF	TGTGCCAGCAGCCCCCTCGCGAACACCGGGGAGCTGTTTTTT
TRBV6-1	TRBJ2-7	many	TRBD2	CASAPGLAEYEQYF	TGTGCCAGCGCCCCCGGACTAGCGGAGTACGAGCAGTACTTC
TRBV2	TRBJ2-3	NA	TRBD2	CASRKTGTGRRGTDTQYF	TGTGCCAGTAGGAAAACGGGTACCGGGAGGAGGGGCACAGATACGCAGTATTTT